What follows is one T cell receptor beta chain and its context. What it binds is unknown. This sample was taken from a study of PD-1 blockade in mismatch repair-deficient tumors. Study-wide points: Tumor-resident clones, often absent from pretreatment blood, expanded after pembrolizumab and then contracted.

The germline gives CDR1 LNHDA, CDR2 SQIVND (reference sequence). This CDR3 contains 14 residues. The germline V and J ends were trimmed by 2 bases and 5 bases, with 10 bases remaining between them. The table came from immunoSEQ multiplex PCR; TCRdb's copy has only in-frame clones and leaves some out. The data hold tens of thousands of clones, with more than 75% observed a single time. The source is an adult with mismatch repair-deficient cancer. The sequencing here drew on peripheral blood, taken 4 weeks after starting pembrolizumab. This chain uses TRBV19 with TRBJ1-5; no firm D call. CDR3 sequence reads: CASSIIGPYQPQHF. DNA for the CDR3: TGTGCCAGTAGTATAATAGGCCCTTATCAGCCCCAGCATTTT.